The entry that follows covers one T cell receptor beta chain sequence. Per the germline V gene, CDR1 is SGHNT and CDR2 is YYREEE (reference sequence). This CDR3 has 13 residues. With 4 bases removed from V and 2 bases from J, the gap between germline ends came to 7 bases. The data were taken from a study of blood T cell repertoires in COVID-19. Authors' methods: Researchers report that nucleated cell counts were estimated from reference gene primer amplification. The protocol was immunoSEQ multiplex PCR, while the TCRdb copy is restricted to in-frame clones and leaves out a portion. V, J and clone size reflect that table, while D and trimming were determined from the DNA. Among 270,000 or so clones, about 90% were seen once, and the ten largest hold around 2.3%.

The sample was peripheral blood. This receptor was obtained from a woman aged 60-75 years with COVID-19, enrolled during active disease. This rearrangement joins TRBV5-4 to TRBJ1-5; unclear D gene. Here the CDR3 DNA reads TGTGCCAGCAGCCGAGAACGCAATCAGCCCCAGCATTTT. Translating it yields CASSRERNQPQHF.